Listed below are T cell receptor beta chains from one sample, sequenced in a study of cytomegalovirus exposure and HLA in healthy donors. Sequencing was performed with immunoSEQ multiplex PCR; in TCRdb, only in-frame clones are kept and a portion is missing. Its listing shows approximately 190,000 clones. The sequenced sample consisted of PBMCs. All receptors come from a man aged 25-45 years in good health and CMV-seronegative. Both conserved end residues are part of each CDR3. The order of the fields is J gene, V gene, D gene, CDR3 DNA, CDR3 protein. A D gene is named only where the DNA matches it firmly.

>TRBJ1-2|TRBV19|NA
TGTGCCAGTAGTATTCCAGGAAACTATGGCTACACCTTC
CASSIPGNYGYTF
>TRBJ2-2|TRBV5-1|TRBD2
TGCGCCAGCAGCTCGGGACTAGAGGTGTCCACCGGGGAGCTGTTTTTT
CASSSGLEVSTGELFF
>TRBJ1-1|TRBV21-1|NA
TGTGCCAGCAGCGATCGGGCCGTGACAGGAGGGAACACTGAAGCTTTCTTT
CASSDRAVTGGNTEAFF
>TRBJ1-2|TRBV30|NA
TGTGCCTGGAGTTCGACAGCCTATGGCTACACCTTC
CAWSSTAYGYTF
>TRBJ2-5|TRBV13|NA
TGTGCCAGCAGCATCTGGTTAGCAAGAGAGACCCAGTACTTC
CASSIWLARETQYF
>TRBJ1-1|TRBV7-3|NA
TGTGCCAGCAGACCTGGGACACTTTCTTCCCCCATGAACACTGAAGCTTTCTTT
CASRPGTLSSPMNTEAFF
>TRBJ2-6|TRBV5-1|TRBD1
TGCGCCAGCAGCTGGACGACAGGGATGAGCGGGGCCAACGTCCTGACTTTC
CASSWTTGMSGANVLTF
>TRBJ2-3|TRBV7-3|TRBD2
TGTGCCAGCAGCTTATGGGCTAGCGGGGGAGGGAATACGCAGTATTTT
CASSLWASGGGNTQYF
>TRBJ2-7|TRBV11-2|NA
TGTGCCAGCAGCTTAATTAGCGCCGGGCAGTACTTC
CASSLISAGQYF
>TRBJ1-5|TRBV28|TRBD1
TGTGCCAGCGGGAGACAGGGGGATCAGCCCCAGCATTTT
CASGRQGDQPQHF
>TRBJ1-2|TRBV19|NA
TGTGCCAGTAGAAATGCAGGGGCCCATGGCTACACCTTC
CASRNAGAHGYTF
>TRBJ2-1|TRBV6-5|TRBD2
TGTGCCAGCAGGGGGGGGGCTAGCGGGACCAATGAGCAGTTCTTC
CASRGGASGTNEQFF
>TRBJ2-4|TRBV28|TRBD1
TGTGCCAGCAAACCCCCCGGTAGTGGACAGGACAGGCTCGCCAAAAACATTCAGTACTTC
CASKPPGSGQDRLAKNIQYF
>TRBJ2-2|TRBV11-2|NA
TGTGCCAGCAGCTTAGGAGGCACCTACAGACTAGCCGGGGAGCTGTTTTTT
CASSLGGTYRLAGELFF
>TRBJ2-7|TRBV5-3|TRBD2
TGTGCCAGAAGCTTGTGGTTTTCGCGGGGGTGGGAAGAGCAGTACTTC
CARSLWFSRGWEEQYF
>TRBJ2-7|TRBV19|NA
TGTGCCAGTAGATTACAGGAGCACTCCTACGAGCAGTACTTC
CASRLQEHSYEQYF
>TRBJ2-3|TRBV18|TRBD1
TGTGCCAGCTCACCGGGACAGTCAGATACGCAGTATTTT
CASSPGQSDTQYF
>TRBJ1-5|TRBV28|TRBD1
TGTGCCAGCAGTACGGGACAGGGGGATCAGCCCCAGCATTTT
CASSTGQGDQPQHF
>TRBJ2-7|TRBV4-1|TRBD2
TGCGCCAGCAGCCAAGGAACGGGACTAGCGAACTCCTACGAGCAGTACTTC
CASSQGTGLANSYEQYF
>TRBJ2-5|TRBV5-6|NA
TGTGCCAGCAGCTTGGGGGACAATCAAGAGACCCAGTACTTC
CASSLGDNQETQYF
>TRBJ2-3|TRBV11-3|TRBD2
TGTGCCAGCAGCACGGGACTAGCGGGCCCCACAGATACGCAGTATTTT
CASSTGLAGPTDTQYF
>TRBJ2-5|TRBV7-7|TRBD2
TGTGCCAGCAGCACCGGACTAGCGGCTCAAGAGACCCAGTACTTC
CASSTGLAAQETQYF
>TRBJ2-5|TRBV19|NA
TGTGCCAGTAGTATCGCGGGGGCGGAGACCCAGTACTTC
CASSIAGAETQYF
>TRBJ2-1|TRBV28|TRBD1
TGTGCCAGCAGTCTCCGAGGGACAGGGAGAAATGAGCAGTTCTTC
CASSLRGTGRNEQFF
>TRBJ2-2|TRBV4-1|TRBD1
TGCGCCAGCAGCCGCCAGGGGTACGGGACAGGGAACACCGGGGAGCTGTTTTTT
CASSRQGYGTGNTGELFF
>TRBJ1-5|TRBV19|TRBD1
TGTGCCAGTAGTATGGGGGGACAGGTCGGGACGCTTCAGCCCCAGCATTTT
CASSMGGQVGTLQPQHF
>TRBJ2-2|TRBV10-3|NA
TGTGCCATCAGCCTTACCGGGACTGGGAACACCGGGGAGCTGTTTTTT
CAISLTGTGNTGELFF
>TRBJ1-2|TRBV4-2|NA
TGTGCCAGCAGCCAGGGGGGTTCTGGCTACACCTTC
CASSQGGSGYTF
>TRBJ2-1|TRBV7-2|NA
TGTGCCAGCAGCTTAGCGCGGAACCGATACAATGAGCAGTTCTTC
CASSLARNRYNEQFF
>TRBJ2-7|TRBV2|NA
TGTGCCAGCAGTGGCGGGACCTCAGGGCTGGAGCAGTACTTC
CASSGGTSGLEQYF
>TRBJ2-2|TRBV19|TRBD2
TGTGCCAGTCTACCGGGGGGGCCTTGGGCCGGGGAGCTGTTTTTT
CASLPGGPWAGELFF
>TRBJ1-4|TRBV19|TRBD1
TGTGCCAGTAGTATGACAGGGAATAATGAAAAACTGTTTTTT
CASSMTGNNEKLFF
>TRBJ1-4|TRBV27|NA
TGTGCCAGCAGTTCCGCACAGGGCTCCTATGAAAAACTGTTTTTT
CASSSAQGSYEKLFF
>TRBJ2-6|TRBV30|NA
TGTGCCTGGGACGGGACTGGGGCCAACGTCCTGACTTTC
CAWDGTGANVLTF
>TRBJ2-3|TRBV28|TRBD2
TGTGCCAGCAGTTCACAACGGGGACTAGCGACAGATACGCAGTATTTT
CASSSQRGLATDTQYF
>TRBJ2-1|TRBV27|TRBD2
TGTGCCAGCAGTTTATCCCATAGCGGGAGGGCCGGGTGGTTCTTC
CASSLSHSGRAGWFF
>TRBJ2-1|TRBV19|TRBD2
TGTGCCAGTAGTCAACTAGCGGGGACCTACAATGAGCAGTTCTTC
CASSQLAGTYNEQFF
>TRBJ2-1|TRBV25-1|NA
TGTGCCAGCATGGCAGCGGCGTCGGATGAGCAGTTCTTC
CASMAAASDEQFF
>TRBJ1-1|TRBV28|TRBD1
TGTGCCAGCCAAGCAGGGGGGACTGAAGCTTTCTTT
CASQAGGTEAFF
>TRBJ1-5|TRBV5-8|TRBD1
TGTGCCAACAGCTTGGCCATAACAGGGGTTCTCACTCAGCCCCAGCATTTT
CANSLAITGVLTQPQHF
>TRBJ1-5|TRBV19|NA
TGTGCCAGTAGTATTGCCTACAATCAGCCCCAGCATTTT
CASSIAYNQPQHF
>TRBJ1-1|TRBV6-5|NA
TGTGCCAGCAGTTACGGGGAGGACACTGAAGCTTTCTTT
CASSYGEDTEAFF
>TRBJ2-1|TRBV5-1|NA
TGCGCCAGCAGCTTGGAACAGGGACACAATGAGCAGTTCTTC
CASSLEQGHNEQFF
>TRBJ1-1|TRBV6-6|NA
TGTGCCAGCAGACAACAGGACAGAGACACTGAAGCTTTCTTT
CASRQQDRDTEAFF
>TRBJ1-5|TRBV10-3|NA
TGTGCCATCAGTGAGGCGTTAACAGGGTATAGCAATCAGCCCCAGCATTTT
CAISEALTGYSNQPQHF
>TRBJ1-1|TRBV27|NA
TGTGCCAGCAAGGACACCGGACTACACACTGAAGCTTTCTTT
CASKDTGLHTEAFF
>TRBJ2-7|TRBV7-9|TRBD2
TGTGCCAGCGGCTCTGGATCAACTGGGCTAGCGGGAACGATCTACGAGCAGTACTTC
CASGSGSTGLAGTIYEQYF
>TRBJ2-1|TRBV9|TRBD2
TGTGCCAGCAGCGTAGCATCGACTAGCGGGGGATACAATGAGCAGTTCTTC
CASSVASTSGGYNEQFF
>TRBJ2-1|TRBV10-3|TRBD2
TGTGCCATCAGCAAAACTAGCGGGAGCCCTAAAGGGACCTACAATGAGCAGTTCTTC
CAISKTSGSPKGTYNEQFF
>TRBJ1-1|TRBV6-1|NA
TGTGCCAGCAGTTCAGGACAGAACACTGAAGCTTTCTTT
CASSSGQNTEAFF
>TRBJ2-7|TRBV7-9|TRBD2
TGTGCCAGCAGCTTAGCGGGGACTAGCGGGAGAGCCGGGTACTTC
CASSLAGTSGRAGYF
>TRBJ1-1|TRBV7-9|NA
TGTGCCAGCAGCTTAGCGCTCGGGCAGGGTGGCACTGAAGCTTTCTTT
CASSLALGQGGTEAFF